This record covers a single T cell receptor (beta chain). This clone was detected a few times. Its target antigen remains unknown. Per-base quality was not reported, and no clone a single base away is much larger than it. The sample originates from a study of cytomegalovirus exposure and HLA in healthy donors (TCRdb year 2017). Concerning the study at large: In an earlier analysis of roughly 500 of the donors, 250 to 350 Gb of sequence data and 117 million unique TCR beta sequences from approximately 180 million T cells were reported. Because of strong linkage in the cohort, four or five DR-DQ haplotypes were treated as single units for association and clustering. In addition to the first cohort of approximately 670 subjects, a separate validation cohort of 100 to 150 different subjects was used. Donor age, sex, ethnicity and CMV serostatus were collected together with the repertoire data. Among the roughly 400 genotyped donors, approximately 81% belonged to the genetic ancestry cluster associated with self-reported Caucasian donors. To decide whether each TCR beta V gene segment behaved as functional or pseudogenic, an earlier analysis of some 580 of the donors relied on high-throughput TCR beta sequencing. Rather than using new phenotypic data, the later analysis identified candidate immune exposures from TCR beta sequences and from how often those sequences occurred across donors. Class I and class II HLA loci were covered by the typing at four-digit resolution. Every discovery cohort repertoire had been produced on one sequencing platform. An early release that covered about 600 HLA-typed donors contained approximately 290 gigabases of sequencing data and tens of millions of unique TCR sequences. The study combined high-throughput TCR immunosequencing, statistical association of individual TCRs with disease status, and machine learning to predict cytomegalovirus infection status. On average, approximately 250,000 unique TCR beta nucleotide sequences were sequenced per donor among several hundred genotyped donors of the cohort, with roughly a sixth of those sequences being non-productive. A later genetic analysis took genome-wide SNP genotypes for about 65% of the 666 donors and used that subset as a discovery cohort. Using immunosequencing, the study profiled T cell repertoires from about 650 subjects and related those repertoires to cytomegalovirus serostatus. The study aimed to test whether cataloging public T cell receptors could reveal signatures of past pathogen exposure. A later analysis re-examined previously published TCR beta repertoires from roughly 720 donors and added high-resolution HLA genotyping to investigate patterns of TCR occurrence. Typing coverage varied by locus: roughly 620-630 donors for A, B, C, DRB1 and DQB1; around 560 for DQA1; about 570 for DPA1; under 490 for DPB1.

The paper's findings and limits, for the study overall: A later analysis found that HLA-associated TCR beta chains were more clonally expanded and had lower generation probabilities than equally common non-associated chains. The sequencing pipeline was judged likely to have produced a cluster of highly shared sequence variants as a technical artifact. According to a later genetic analysis, donors in an Asian-associated ancestry cluster had fewer N-insertions in productive TCRs than the roughly 670-donor mean. A later genetic analysis associated a missense DCLRE1C variant with V-gene and J-gene trimming of TCR beta chains, and an independent cohort replicated the association. The 87-base-pair reads could not distinguish some IMGT-functional V segments, including TRBV6-2 and TRBV6-3, so those segments were excluded. Because counts were too low, about 18 rarely observed V segments, including chromosome 9 orphons, were excluded from the earlier analysis of around 590 of the donors. An earlier analysis of approximately 600 of the donors showed that most TCR beta V segments appeared in productive rearrangements either about 87% or about 30% of the time, which broadly matched IMGT annotations. Sequencing depth was assumed to be roughly uniform across donors in the presence/absence analyses, though that assumption may not hold. A further reported finding was that TCR beta sequences accurately predicted the HLA-A and HLA-B alleles for most subjects in the first cohort. The study listed 150 to 200 TCR beta chains as associated with cytomegalovirus. The authors suggested that the approach could potentially be extended to other disease states and immunological phenotypes. In a later analysis, the rate of TCR association differed among HLA loci, with DRB1 alleles having the most associated TCRs and HLA-C alleles having the fewest. Because HLA typing was missing for some donors at each locus, association tests included only the typed subset. A later analysis associated some 17,000 TCR beta sequences with specific HLA alleles at a false discovery rate of 0.05. In a later analysis, most CMV-associated TCR beta chains were found to appear HLA-restricted, with HLA associations seemingly driven largely by CMV exposure. Linkage disequilibrium might explain the correlated functional status among segregating V segments, but an unknown experimental factor could not be excluded. CMV serostatus was the only immune exposure information available for the cohort. Strong co-occurrence of HLA alleles, especially DR and DQ, made assigning TCR associations to individual alleles difficult. Cytomegalovirus status was reported to be diagnosed by the classifier with high specificity and sensitivity in both the original and validation cohorts. While some public TCRs were present in many individuals, most TCR sequences turned up only very rarely across donors. The cohort was sequenced for TCR beta chains only, and without alpha or paired-chain data the features that could be detected were limited. Several of the top co-occurrence clusters appeared to be linked to parvovirus B19, influenza, CMV and Epstein-Barr virus, according to a later analysis. In vitro tests confirmed that three of the cytomegalovirus-associated TCR beta chains recognize cytomegalovirus antigens.

V lost 4 bases and J lost 3 bases, and the count of bases not matched to a germline gene is 6. From the cysteine through the phenylalanine, the CDR3 covers 14 amino acids. The kept DNA is CDR3 alone, 42 bases in frame from the first base. Reading the germline V gene (reference sequence) gives CDR1 GTSNPN and CDR2 SVGIG. The cohort comprised hundreds of healthy bone marrow donors. Cohort members were all nominally healthy when sampled, although unrecorded immune exposures were likely present. The donor tested CMV seropositive and was one of the 289 seropositive cohort members. A peripheral blood sample was provided by each donor, and peripheral blood mononuclear cells were used for TCR beta sequencing. Genomic DNA was extracted from the blood cell samples with the Qiagen DNeasy Blood Extraction Kit. The library was produced with the immunoSEQ multiplex PCR assay. The multiplex PCR relied on a mix of 60 forward primers for TCR Vbeta segments and 13 reverse primers for TCR Jbeta segments. The CDR3 region of rearranged TCR beta genes was amplified from genomic DNA by a multiplex PCR assay. On the Illumina HiSeq System, the amplified TCR beta libraries were sequenced as 87-base-pair reads. Concerning the study's data processing: A later analysis tallied 70 million to 100 million unique TCR beta chains across the approximately 670 repertoires, and about 12 million of those chains were shared by two or more donors. Raw reads were error-corrected and collapsed into unique sequences by a nearest-neighbor algorithm in which closely related sequences were merged to remove PCR and sequencing errors. To assign V, D and J gene segments, CDR3 sequences were aligned to IMGT reference sequences. For a sequence to be retained, at least a six-nucleotide match to both a V gene segment and a J gene segment was required. A rearrangement counted as productive if the CDR3 had no stop codons and remained in frame with V and J, and every other rearrangement counted as non-productive. CDR3 was defined by IMGT convention, running from the second conserved V-encoded cysteine to the conserved J-encoded phenylalanine. Sequences without an unambiguous match to a single V gene segment were excluded from the earlier analysis of 450 to 750 of the donors. An earlier analysis of 587 of the donors called V segments functional above 56.7% productive rearrangements and segregating when the between-donor standard deviation exceeded 5%. A statistical classification framework was built for diagnosing cytomegalovirus status from the catalog of TCR beta chain sequences. A later analysis assigned V and J genes by comparing TCR nucleotide sequences with IMGT/GENE-DB human TR gene sequences. Using the TCRdist pipeline, a later analysis assigned CDR3 sequences along with most-parsimonious VDJ recombination scenarios. A later analysis defined each TCR beta chain by its CDR3 amino acid sequence plus V-gene family, and excluded reads lacking a unique V-gene family. In a later analysis, approximately 640 highly shared, low-generation-probability nucleotide sequences were removed to address suspected cross-contamination and a sequencing artifact. A later analysis calculated a clonal expansion index for each public chain from normalized within-repertoire ranks of inferred template counts. In a later analysis, generation probabilities were computed with a VDJ recombination model fitted to out-of-frame rearrangements, and the resulting probabilities were checked against IGoR. In a later analysis, hypergeometric tests were used to score TCR-TCR, TCR-HLA and TCR-CMV co-occurrence, with a repertoire-size bias correction applied to TCR pairs. To estimate false discovery rates, a later analysis permuted the HLA or CMV assignments 20 times. In a later analysis, co-occurring TCRs were grouped using DBSCAN, and TCRdist sequence similarity was added for clustering within HLA-allele-positive subsets. Repertoires with fewer than 30,000 or more than 120,000 public chains, plus five repertoires with anomalous nucleotide sharing, were excluded from co-occurrence clustering. TCRdb carries this immuneACCESS record with in-frame sequences only. Its versions omit some clonotypes, under half of them owing to an unresolved V gene in the studies checked, with the rest unexplained. The DNA was the basis for D and trimming; V, J and clone size are from that table. The sample profile shows 60,000 to 85,000 clones; over 60% of them were found once. The ten largest account for 9% to 14% of the sample.

The sequenced sample consisted of PBMCs. This clonotype originated in a male donor in good health and CMV-seropositive. The chain employs TRBV30 and TRBJ2-7; TRBD2 lines up with 10 middle nucleotides. The sequenced DNA: TGTGCCTGGACCCATAGCGGGGGGTTCTACGAGCAGTACTTC. This translates into CAWTHSGGFYEQYF.